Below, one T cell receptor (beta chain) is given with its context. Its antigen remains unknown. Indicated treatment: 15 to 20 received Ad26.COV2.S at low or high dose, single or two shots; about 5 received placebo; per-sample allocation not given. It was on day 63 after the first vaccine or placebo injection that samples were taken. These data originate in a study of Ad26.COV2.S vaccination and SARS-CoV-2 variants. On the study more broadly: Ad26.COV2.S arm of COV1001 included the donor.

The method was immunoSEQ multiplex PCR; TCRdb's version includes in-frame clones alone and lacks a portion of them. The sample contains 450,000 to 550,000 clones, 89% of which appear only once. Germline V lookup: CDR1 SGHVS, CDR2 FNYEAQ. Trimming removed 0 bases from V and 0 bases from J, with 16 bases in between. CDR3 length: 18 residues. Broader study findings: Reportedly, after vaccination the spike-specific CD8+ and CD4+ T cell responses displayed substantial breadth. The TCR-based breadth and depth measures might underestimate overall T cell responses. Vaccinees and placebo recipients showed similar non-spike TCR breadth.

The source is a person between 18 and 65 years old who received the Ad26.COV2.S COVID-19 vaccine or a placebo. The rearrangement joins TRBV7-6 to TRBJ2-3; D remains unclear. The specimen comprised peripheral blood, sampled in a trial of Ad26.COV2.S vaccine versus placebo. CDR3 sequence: CASSLAPSLLSSTDTQYF. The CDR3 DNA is TGTGCCAGCAGCTTAGCTCCCAGTCTGCTGTCCAGCACAGATACGCAGTATTTT.